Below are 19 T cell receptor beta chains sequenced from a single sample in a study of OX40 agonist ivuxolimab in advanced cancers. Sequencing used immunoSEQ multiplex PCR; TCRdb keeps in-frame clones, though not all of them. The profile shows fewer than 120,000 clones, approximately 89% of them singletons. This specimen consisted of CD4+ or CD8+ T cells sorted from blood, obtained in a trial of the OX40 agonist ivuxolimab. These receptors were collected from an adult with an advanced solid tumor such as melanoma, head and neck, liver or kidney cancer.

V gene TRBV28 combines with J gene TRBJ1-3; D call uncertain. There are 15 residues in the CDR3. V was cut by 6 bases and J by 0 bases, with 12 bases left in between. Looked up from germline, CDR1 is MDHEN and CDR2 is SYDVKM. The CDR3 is CASSPMGSSGNTIYF. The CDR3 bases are TGTGCCAGCAGCCCGATGGGGTCCTCTGGAAACACCATATATTTT. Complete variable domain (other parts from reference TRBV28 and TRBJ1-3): DVKVTQSSRYLVKRTGEKVFLECVQDMDHENMFWYRQDPGLGLRLIYFSYDVKMKEKGDIPEGYSVSREKKERFSLILESASTNQTSMYLCASSPMGSSGNTIYFGEGSWLTVV.

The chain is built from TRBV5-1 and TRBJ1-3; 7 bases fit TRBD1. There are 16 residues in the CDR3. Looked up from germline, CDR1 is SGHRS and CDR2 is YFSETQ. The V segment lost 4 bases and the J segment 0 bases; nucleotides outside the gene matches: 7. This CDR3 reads CASSITGTDSGNTIYF. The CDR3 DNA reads TGCGCCAGCAGCATTACCGGGACAGACTCTGGAAACACCATATATTTT.

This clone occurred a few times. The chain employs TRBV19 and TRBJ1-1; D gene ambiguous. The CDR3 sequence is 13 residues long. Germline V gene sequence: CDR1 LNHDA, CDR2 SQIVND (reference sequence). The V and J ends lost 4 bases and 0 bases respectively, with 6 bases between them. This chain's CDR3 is CASSNSLNTEAFF. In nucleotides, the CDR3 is TGTGCCAGTAGTAACTCCTTGAACACTGAAGCTTTCTTT. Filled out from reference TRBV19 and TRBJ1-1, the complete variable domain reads DGGITQSPKYLFRKEGQNVTLSCEQNLNHDAMYWYRQDPGQGLRLIYYSQIVNDFQKGDIAEGYSVSREKKESFPLTVTSAQKNPTAFYLCASSNSLNTEAFFGQGTRLTVV.

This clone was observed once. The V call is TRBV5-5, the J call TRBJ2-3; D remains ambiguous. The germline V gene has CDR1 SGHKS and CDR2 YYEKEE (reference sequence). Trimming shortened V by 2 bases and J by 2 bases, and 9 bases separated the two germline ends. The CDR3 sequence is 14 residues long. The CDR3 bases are TGTGCCAGCAGCTTTGCTACCAACACAGATACGCAGTATTTT. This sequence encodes CASSFATNTDTQYF. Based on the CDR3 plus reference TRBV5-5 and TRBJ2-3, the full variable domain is DAGVTQSPTHLIKTRGQQVTLRCSPISGHKSVSWYQQVLGQGPQFIFQYYEKEERGRGNFPDRFSARQFPNYSSELNVNALLLGDSALYLCASSFATNTDTQYFGPGTRLTVL.

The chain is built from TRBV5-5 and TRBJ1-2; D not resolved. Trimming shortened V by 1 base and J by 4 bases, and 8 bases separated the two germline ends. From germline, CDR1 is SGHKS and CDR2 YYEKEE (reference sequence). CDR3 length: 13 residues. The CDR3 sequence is CASSLTEIYGYTF. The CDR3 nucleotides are TGTGCCAGCAGCTTGACAGAAATCTATGGCTACACCTTC. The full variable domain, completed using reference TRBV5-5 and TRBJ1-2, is DAGVTQSPTHLIKTRGQQVTLRCSPISGHKSVSWYQQVLGQGPQFIFQYYEKEERGRGNFPDRFSARQFPNYSSELNVNALLLGDSALYLCASSLTEIYGYTFGSGTRLTVV.

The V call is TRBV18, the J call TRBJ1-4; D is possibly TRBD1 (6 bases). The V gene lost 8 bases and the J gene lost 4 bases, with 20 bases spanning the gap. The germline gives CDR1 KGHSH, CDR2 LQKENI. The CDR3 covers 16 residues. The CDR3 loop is CASGRNTRGNNEKLFF. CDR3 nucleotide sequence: TGTGCCAGCGGTCGAAATACCAGGGGCAATAATGAAAAACTGTTTTTT.

The CDR3, as DNA: TGTGCCAGCAGCGTGGGGACAGGGGGTGTTCAGCCCCAGCATTTT. Its translation is CASSVGTGGVQPQHF. The V gene is TRBV9, the J gene TRBJ1-5, with 11 bases matching TRBD1. V shed 2 bases and J 6 bases; nucleotides not matched to a gene: 4. CDR3 length equals 15 residues. Looked up from germline, CDR1 is SGDLS and CDR2 is YYNGEE.

CDR3 DNA sequence: TGCGCCAGCAGCTTAGGGGAACTGGCCACCTTGTATGGCTACACCTTC. This encodes CASSLGELATLYGYTF. The chain employs TRBV5-1 and TRBJ1-2; tentatively, D is TRBD1 (5 bases). Germline assignment: CDR1 SGHRS and CDR2 YFSETQ. Between the trimmed V and J ends, which lost 2 bases and 5 bases, there was a span of 19 bases. The CDR3 has 16 residues.

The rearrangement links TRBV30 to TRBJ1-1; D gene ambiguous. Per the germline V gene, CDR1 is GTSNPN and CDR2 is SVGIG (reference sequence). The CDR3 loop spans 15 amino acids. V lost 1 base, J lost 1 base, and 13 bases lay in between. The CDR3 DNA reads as TGTGCCTGGAGTGCCACGTTTACCGGGAACACTGAAGCTTTCTTT. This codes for CAWSATFTGNTEAFF.

As DNA, the CDR3 is TGTGCCAGCAGCCCGGACAGGCAAGAGACCCAGTACTTC. The encoded protein is CASSPDRQETQYF. The V call is TRBV7-3, the J call TRBJ2-5; 7 bases match TRBD1. The CDR3 has 13 amino acids. Germline CDR1 and CDR2: SGHTA and FQGTGA. The junction had 2 bases not matched to a gene; V was cut back by 5 bases and J by 2 bases. The whole variable domain, filled in from reference TRBV7-3 and TRBJ2-5, reads GAGVSQTPSNKVTEKGKYVELRCDPISGHTALYWYRQSLGQGPEFLIYFQGTGAADDSGLPNDRFFAVRPEGSVSTLKIQRTERGDSAVYLCASSPDRQETQYFGPGTRLLVL.

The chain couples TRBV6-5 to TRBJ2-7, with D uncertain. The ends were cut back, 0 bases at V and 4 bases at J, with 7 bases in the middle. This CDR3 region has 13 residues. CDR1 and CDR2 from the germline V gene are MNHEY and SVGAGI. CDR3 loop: CASSYSDGYEQYF. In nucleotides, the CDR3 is TGTGCCAGCAGTTACTCAGACGGTTACGAGCAGTACTTC.

In DNA form, the CDR3 reads TGTGCCAGCAGCCCAACGACTCGGGATAATGAGCAGTTCTTC. It yields the protein CASSPTTRDNEQFF. This chain links TRBV5-4 with TRBJ2-1; D may be TRBD2 (5 bases). CDR1 and CDR2 (germline): SGHNT, YYREEE (reference sequence). Trimming cost V 4 bases and J 7 bases, with 15 bases left between them. This CDR3 comprises 14 residues.

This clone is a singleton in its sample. As DNA, the CDR3 is TGTGCCAGCAGTTGGGAGACCCAGTACTTC. This sequence encodes CASSWETQYF. The chain couples TRBV2 to TRBJ2-5; D gene unclear. The CDR3 has 10 amino acids. The V gene's germline CDR1 is SNHLY and CDR2 FYNNEI. V was trimmed by 5 bases and J by 5 bases, leaving 3 bases between them.

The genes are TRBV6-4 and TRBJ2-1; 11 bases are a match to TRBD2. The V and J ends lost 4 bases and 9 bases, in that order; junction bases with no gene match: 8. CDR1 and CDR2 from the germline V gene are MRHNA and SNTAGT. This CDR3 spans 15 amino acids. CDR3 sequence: CASSARLAGMGEQFF. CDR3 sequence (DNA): TGTGCCAGCAGTGCAAGACTAGCGGGAATGGGTGAGCAGTTCTTC.

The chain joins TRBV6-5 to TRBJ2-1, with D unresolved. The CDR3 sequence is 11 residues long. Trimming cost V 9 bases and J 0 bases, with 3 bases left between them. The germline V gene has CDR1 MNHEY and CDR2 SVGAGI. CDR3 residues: CASGSYNEQFF. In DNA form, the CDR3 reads TGTGCCAGTGGCTCCTACAATGAGCAGTTCTTC.

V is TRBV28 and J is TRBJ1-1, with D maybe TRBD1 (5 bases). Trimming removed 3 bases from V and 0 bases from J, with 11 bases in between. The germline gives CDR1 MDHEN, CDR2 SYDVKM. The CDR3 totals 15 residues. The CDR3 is CASSFPRTLNTEAFF. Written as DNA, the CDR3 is TGTGCCAGCAGTTTTCCCCGGACATTGAACACTGAAGCTTTCTTT.

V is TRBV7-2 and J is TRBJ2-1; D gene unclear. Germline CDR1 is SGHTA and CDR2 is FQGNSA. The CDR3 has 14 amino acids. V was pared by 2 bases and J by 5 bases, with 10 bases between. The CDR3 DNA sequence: TGTGCCAGCAGCTTACCTACGGTTAACAATGAGCAGTTCTTC. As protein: CASSLPTVNNEQFF. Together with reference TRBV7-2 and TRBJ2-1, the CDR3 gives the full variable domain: GAGVSQSPSNKVTEKGKDVELRCDPISGHTALYWYRQSLGQGLEFLIYFQGNSAPDKSGLPSDRFSAERTGGSVSTLTIQRTQQEDSAVYLCASSLPTVNNEQFFGPGTRLTVL.

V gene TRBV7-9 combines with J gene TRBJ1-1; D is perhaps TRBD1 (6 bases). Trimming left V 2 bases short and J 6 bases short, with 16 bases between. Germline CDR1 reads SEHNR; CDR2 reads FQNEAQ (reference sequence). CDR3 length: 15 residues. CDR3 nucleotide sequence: TGTGCCAGCAGCTTATTAACAGGGATTAGCCCTGAAGCTTTCTTT. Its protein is CASSLLTGISPEAFF.

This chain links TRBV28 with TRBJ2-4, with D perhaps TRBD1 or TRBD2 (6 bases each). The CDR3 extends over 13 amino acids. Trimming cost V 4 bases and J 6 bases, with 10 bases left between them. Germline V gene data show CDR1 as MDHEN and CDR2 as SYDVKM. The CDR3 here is CASSSGAVNIQYF. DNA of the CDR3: TGTGCCAGCAGTTCGGGGGCCGTAAACATTCAGTACTTC.